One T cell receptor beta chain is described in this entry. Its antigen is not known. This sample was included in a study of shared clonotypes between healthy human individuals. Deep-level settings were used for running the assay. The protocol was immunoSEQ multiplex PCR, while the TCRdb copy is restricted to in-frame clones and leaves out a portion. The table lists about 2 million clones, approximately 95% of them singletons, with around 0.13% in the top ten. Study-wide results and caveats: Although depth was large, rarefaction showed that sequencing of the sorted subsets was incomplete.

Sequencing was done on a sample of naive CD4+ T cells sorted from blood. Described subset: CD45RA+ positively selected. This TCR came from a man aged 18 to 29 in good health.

The CDR3 sequence is CASSYSGGRATYEQYF. The CDR3 coding sequence is TGTGCCAGCAGTTACTCCGGCGGGAGGGCAACCTACGAGCAGTACTTC. The V call is TRBV6-5, the J call TRBJ2-7, with 9 bases that match TRBD2. Germline loops: CDR1 MNHEY, CDR2 SVGAGI. The trim removed 0 bases at V and 2 bases at J, leaving 5 bases unmatched. This CDR3 spans 16 amino acids.